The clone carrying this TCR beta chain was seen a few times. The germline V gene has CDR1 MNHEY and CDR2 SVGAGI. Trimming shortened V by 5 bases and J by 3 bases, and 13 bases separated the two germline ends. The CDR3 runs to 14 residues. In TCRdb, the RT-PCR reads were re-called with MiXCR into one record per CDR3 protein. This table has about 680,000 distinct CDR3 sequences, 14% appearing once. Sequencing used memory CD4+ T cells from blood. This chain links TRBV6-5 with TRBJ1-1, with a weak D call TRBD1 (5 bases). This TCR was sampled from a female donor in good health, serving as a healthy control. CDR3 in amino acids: CASSKREGYTEAFF. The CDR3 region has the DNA TGTGCCAGCAGTAAGAGAGAGGGGTACACTGAAGCTTTCTTT.